These 21 T cell receptor beta chains were all obtained from the same sample, sequenced in a study of T cells in women clearing cervical HPV infection. Here immunoSEQ multiplex PCR was the method, and the copy in TCRdb shows in-frame clones only, minus some. The sample holds roughly 45,000 clones. Specimen: blood buffy coat. All receptors come from a woman aged 18-69 years with a cervical HPV16 infection that either progressed to CIN3+ or cleared (not recorded which).

Worth noting for this clone: The CDR3 end falls 3 residues outside the read, so it is completed with the germline J gene. The chain is built from TRBV19 and TRBJ1-2, with 7 bases matching TRBD1. The V segment lost 5 bases and the J segment 6 bases; nucleotides outside the gene matches: 6. This CDR3 has 13 residues. Germline CDR1 LNHDA, CDR2 SQIVND (reference sequence). CDR3 amino acids: CASSPDRAHGYTF. CDR3 DNA (partial): TGTGCCAGTAGTCCCGACAGGGCCCATGGC.

For this clone: The read halts 3 residues ahead of the CDR3 end, with the missing end drawn from the germline J gene. This chain joins TRBV7-3 and TRBJ2-1; 9 bases are shared with TRBD2. Germline V gives CDR1 SGHTA, CDR2 FQGTGA. V lost 4 bases to trimming and J lost 9 bases; unmatched junction nucleotides: 13. The CDR3 length is 16 residues. CDR3 protein: CASSSAGAGGLSEQFF. The part of the CDR3 DNA that was read is TGTGCCAGCAGCTCCGCAGGGGCGGGGGGGCTAAGTGAG.

Worth noting for this clone: The read ends 3 residues before the CDR3 terminus; that terminus is restored from the germline J gene. This chain links TRBV18 with TRBJ2-3; weak D call: TRBD1 (5 bases). The CDR3 contains 16 residues. Germline lookup yields CDR1 KGHSH and CDR2 LQKENI. The CDR3 spells CASSPTLGQGQETQYF. Incomplete CDR3 DNA: TGTGCCAGCTCACCTACCCTGGGGCAGGGTCAAGAGACG.

As regards this clone: The missing CDR3 end, 3 residues past where the read stops, is filled in from the germline J gene. The chain links TRBV19 to TRBJ2-3, with TRBD1 identical over 10 bases. The CDR3 runs 13 residues. Germline CDR1 LNHDA, CDR2 SQIVND (reference sequence). CDR3 residues: CATRTGGGETQYF. The sequenced part of the CDR3 DNA is TGTGCCACCCGGACAGGGGGAGGAGAGACG.

Details on this clone: The CDR3 goes on 3 residues after the read ends, and that part is filled in from the germline J gene. V is TRBV18 and J is TRBJ1-2; maybe TRBD1 (5 bases). This CDR3 is built from 16 residues. CDR1 is KGHSH, CDR2 LQKENI, per germline. The part of the CDR3 DNA that was read is TGTGCCAGCTCACCGTGGGGCGCACGGCCCTTCGAGGGC. Translating gives CASSPWGARPFEG. The CDR3 as a whole reads CASSPWGARPFEGYTF.

Regarding this clone: The read ends 3 residues early relative to the CDR3; the germline J gene fills the gap. V is TRBV10-3 and J is TRBJ1-1; TRBD1 agrees at 7 bases. The length of the CDR3 is 13 residues. CDR1 ENHRY and CDR2 SYGVKD come from the germline V gene. The V segment lost 3 bases and the J segment 4 bases; nucleotides outside the gene matches: 2. The covered CDR3 bases are TGTGCCATCAGTGACAGGGGGATCACTGAA. Amino acids: CAISDRGITE. In full, the CDR3 is CAISDRGITEAFF.

In regard to this clone: The CDR3 end lies 3 residues beyond the end of the read and is filled in from the germline J gene. The chain employs TRBV7-9 and TRBJ2-4; D is possibly TRBD1 (8 bases). The CDR3 is 15 residues long. In germline, CDR1 is SEHNR, CDR2 FQNEAQ (reference sequence). CDR3 bases read: TGTGCCAGCAGCTTCGGGACAGGAGGGGACTATGGT. Its translation: CASSFGTGGDYG. The entire CDR3 protein reads CASSFGTGGDYGQYF.

Remarks on this clone: The read stops 3 residues short of the end of the CDR3; the missing end is completed from the germline J gene. The rearrangement links TRBV2 to TRBJ1-5; D is unclear. Trimming shortened V by 6 bases and J by 2 bases, and 14 bases separated the two germline ends. The CDR3 has 15 amino acids. Germline V gives CDR1 SNHLY, CDR2 FYNNEI. The sequenced part of the CDR3 DNA is TGTGCCAGCAGCCTGGATGCGGTCGGCAATCAGCCC. This codes for CASSLDAVGNQP. The entire CDR3 reads CASSLDAVGNQPQHF.

Comments on this clone: The observed sequence ends 3 residues before the CDR3 terminus, with the missing tail filled in from the germline J gene. The V and J genes are TRBV7-2 and TRBJ2-7; unclear D gene. The CDR3 totals 14 residues. Trimming pared 4 bases from V and 3 bases from J, leaving 13 bases between. Germline CDR1 reads SGHTA; CDR2 reads FQGNSA. The CDR3 protein is CASSYSSASYEQYF. The sequenced part of the CDR3 DNA is TGTGCCAGCAGCTACTCTAGTGCTAGCTACGAG.

Turning to this clone: The missing CDR3 end, 3 residues past where the read stops, is filled in from the germline J gene. J is TRBJ2-3 and V is TRBV20-1, with a tentative D call TRBD1 (5 bases). Between the trimmed V and J ends, which lost 3 bases and 5 bases, there was a span of 12 bases. This CDR3 has 13 residues. Germline loops: CDR1 DFQATT, CDR2 SNEGSKA (reference sequence). The CDR3 loop reads CSARVGRLDTQYF. Incomplete CDR3 DNA: TGCAGTGCTAGGGTGGGGCGCTTAGATACG.

Details on this clone: The read terminates 3 residues ahead of where the CDR3 ends, so the germline J gene completes it. This rearrangement joins TRBV5-1 to TRBJ2-1, with 7 positions matching TRBD1. Germline V gene lookup returns CDR1 SGHRS and CDR2 YFSETQ. The V gene end was trimmed by 1 base and the J gene end by 8 bases; junction bases not matched to a gene: 15. The length of the CDR3 is 17 residues. The DNA read from the CDR3 is TGCGCCAGCAGCTTGTATCTTAGGAGAGGGGGCGAGGATGAG. This gives the protein CASSLYLRRGGEDE. The whole CDR3 region reads CASSLYLRRGGEDEQFF.

With regard to this clone: The CDR3 end is not reached by the read, which stops 3 residues before it; the germline J gene fills it in. This rearrangement joins TRBV18 to TRBJ2-1, with 10 bases lining up with TRBD2. Germline values: CDR1 KGHSH, CDR2 LQKENI. V was pared by 8 bases and J by 6 bases, with 13 bases of the junction left unmatched. The length of the CDR3 is 16 residues. This CDR3 reads CASAPSGLAASNEQFF. The covered CDR3 bases are TGTGCCAGCGCCCCCTCTGGACTAGCGGCTTCCAATGAG.

Note on this clone: Sequencing ends 3 residues short of the CDR3 end; the germline J gene provides the rest. The chain is built from TRBV4-1 and TRBJ2-7; 8 nucleotides agree with TRBD2. V trimming: 0 bases; J trimming: 5 bases; junction bases outside the gene matches: 9. The V gene's germline CDR1 is MGHRA and CDR2 YSYEKL. CDR3 size: 16 residues. CDR3 DNA (partial): TGCGCCAGCAGCCAAGATGTGGCGCGGGGGGTAAACGAG. Its translation is CASSQDVARGVNE. Given in full, the CDR3 is CASSQDVARGVNEQYF.

The CDR3 protein is CASRTVGSNQPQHF. The part of the CDR3 DNA that was read is TGTGCCAGCCGAACAGTTGGGAGCAATCAGCCC. The chain carries TRBV19 and TRBJ1-5; D gene uncertain. The missing CDR3 end, 3 residues past where the read stops, is filled in from the germline J gene. Germline loops: CDR1 LNHDA, CDR2 SQIVND (reference sequence). Trimming took off 9 bases at V and 1 base at J, with 13 bases between the two ends. This CDR3 contains 14 residues.

CDR3 residues: CASTSGGYNSPLHF. Partial CDR3 DNA: TGTGCCAGCACCTCAGGAGGTTATAATTCACCC. This chain joins TRBV12-3 or TRBV12-4 and TRBJ1-6; D gene ambiguous. The CDR3 end is not reached by the read, which stops 3 residues before it; the germline J gene fills it in. CDR3 length: 14 residues. V lost 7 bases, J lost 4 bases, and 11 bases lay in between.

Regarding this clone: The read falls 3 residues short of the CDR3 end, and the missing part is taken from the germline J gene. The chain uses TRBV7-9 and TRBJ1-4; 7 nucleotides agree with TRBD1. Germline assignment: CDR1 SEHNR and CDR2 FQNEAQ (reference sequence). This CDR3 is 15 amino acids long. The trim removed 1 base at V and 3 bases at J, leaving 2 bases unmatched. The part of the CDR3 DNA that was read is TGTGCCAGCAGCTTAGGACAGGGCTCTAATGAAAAA. It is translated as CASSLGQGSNEK. The CDR3 in full is CASSLGQGSNEKLFF.

On this clone itself: The CDR3 end falls 3 residues outside the read, so it is completed with the germline J gene. V is TRBV20-1 and J is TRBJ1-2; D might be TRBD1 (5 bases). Per the germline V gene, CDR1 is DFQATT and CDR2 is SNEGSKA (reference sequence). V was trimmed by 7 bases and J by 7 bases, leaving 16 bases between them. The CDR3 runs 12 residues. The DNA read from the CDR3 is TGCAGTGAACCCGACAGTCAGAGTGGC. This sequence encodes CSEPDSQSG. The entire CDR3 is CSEPDSQSGYTF.

With respect to this clone: Read data end 3 residues before the CDR3 end; the end is taken from the germline J gene. This chain uses TRBV5-6 with TRBJ2-7; D remains unclear. The CDR3 length is 12 residues. Trimming removed 4 bases at V and 6 bases at J, with 11 bases between. CDR1 and CDR2 from the germline V gene are SGHDT and YYEEEE. The CDR3 loop is CASSPPSGEQYF. CDR3 bases read: TGTGCCAGCAGCCCCCCATCGGGCGAG.

Concerning this clone: The read falls 3 residues short of the CDR3 end, and the missing part is taken from the germline J gene. The V gene is TRBV6-1, the J gene TRBJ2-1, with 11 bases matching TRBD1. V gave up 2 bases and J gave up 7 bases; unmatched junction bases: 4. Germline assignment: CDR1 MNHNS and CDR2 SASEGT. CDR3 length: 15 amino acids. CDR3 DNA, as far as it was read: TGTGCCAGCAGTGAACCGGGACAGGGGGGGAATGAG. This sequence encodes CASSEPGQGGNE. The whole CDR3 region reads CASSEPGQGGNEQFF.

To note about this clone: The read gets to within 3 residues of the CDR3 end, and the germline J gene fills in the rest. The chain has TRBV6-1 and TRBJ1-2, with TRBD1 as a possible D gene (6 bases). The V end was cut by 1 base, the J end by 6 bases, with 12 bases between. Germline CDR1 and CDR2: MNHNS and SASEGT. This CDR3 spans 14 amino acids. CDR3 DNA, as far as it was read: TGTGCCAGCAGTGAAGGGACAGCCTACGATGGC. Its translation: CASSEGTAYDG. The complete CDR3 reads CASSEGTAYDGYTF.

As for this clone: The read terminates 3 residues before the CDR3 end, so the remaining end is supplied by the germline J gene. The chain uses TRBV6-4 and TRBJ2-7; 7 bases line up with TRBD1. V gave up 6 bases and J gave up 3 bases; unmatched junction bases: 8. The germline V gene has CDR1 MRHNA and CDR2 SNTAGT. The length of the CDR3 is 14 residues. Incomplete CDR3 DNA: TGTGCCAGCAGCGATACCAGGGGGAGCTACGAG. Translating it yields CASSDTRGSYE. The CDR3 as a whole reads CASSDTRGSYEQYF.